This T cell receptor beta chain comes out of a study of blood T cell repertoires in COVID-19. This clone was observed a single time. Clones were sequenced by immunoSEQ multiplex PCR, and TCRdb holds only the in-frame ones, with some missing. Of 200,000 to 250,000 clones listed, about 79% were seen once; the top ten hold approximately 3.1%. Recovery meant two consecutive negative NP/OP PCR tests, professional clearance, or resolved symptoms. The sample consisted of PBMCs or T cells enriched from blood (not recorded which). The TCR was taken from a woman aged 60 to 75 who had recovered from COVID-19.

The CDR3 is CASRRESDEAFF. CDR3 DNA sequence: TGTGCCAGCAGGAGGGAATCCGACGAAGCTTTCTTT. The V gene is TRBV2, the J gene TRBJ1-1, with no clear D. V was shortened by 6 bases and J by 8 bases, with 13 bases between the two germline ends. CDR3 length equals 12 residues. CDR1 and CDR2 from the germline V gene are SNHLY and FYNNEI.